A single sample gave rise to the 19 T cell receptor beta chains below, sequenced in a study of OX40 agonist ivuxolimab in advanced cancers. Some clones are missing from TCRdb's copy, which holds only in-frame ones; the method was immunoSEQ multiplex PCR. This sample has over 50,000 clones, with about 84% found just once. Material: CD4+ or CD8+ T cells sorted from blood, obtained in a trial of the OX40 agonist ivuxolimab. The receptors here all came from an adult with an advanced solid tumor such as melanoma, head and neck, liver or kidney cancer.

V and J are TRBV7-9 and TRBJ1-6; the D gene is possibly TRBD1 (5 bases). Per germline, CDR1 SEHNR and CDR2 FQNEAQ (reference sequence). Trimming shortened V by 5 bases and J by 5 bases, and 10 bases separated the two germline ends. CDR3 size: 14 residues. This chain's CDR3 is CASSRDGNNSPLHF. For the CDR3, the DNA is TGTGCCAGCAGCCGGGACGGGAATAATTCACCCCTCCACTTT.

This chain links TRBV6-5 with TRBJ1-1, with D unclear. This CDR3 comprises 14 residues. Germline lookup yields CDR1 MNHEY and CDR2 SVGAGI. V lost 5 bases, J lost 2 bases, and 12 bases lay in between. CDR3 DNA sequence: TGTGCCAGCAGTACCAGAGCGGGAAACACTGAAGCTTTCTTT. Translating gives CASSTRAGNTEAFF.

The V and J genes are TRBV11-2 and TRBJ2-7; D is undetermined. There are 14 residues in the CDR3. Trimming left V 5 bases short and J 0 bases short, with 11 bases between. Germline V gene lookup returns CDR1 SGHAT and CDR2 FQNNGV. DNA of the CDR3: TGTGCCAGCAGCGATCAAGGAACCTCCTACGAGCAGTACTTC. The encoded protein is CASSDQGTSYEQYF.

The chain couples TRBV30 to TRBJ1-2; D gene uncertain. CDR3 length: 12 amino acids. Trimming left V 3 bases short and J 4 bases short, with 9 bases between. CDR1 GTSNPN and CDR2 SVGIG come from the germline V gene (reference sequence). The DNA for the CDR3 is TGTGCCTGGAGGGACGGCCCCTATGGCTACACCTTC. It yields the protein CAWRDGPYGYTF.

In nucleotides, the CDR3 is TGCAGCGTTGAAGGGGGCCTAGTGGACAGGGAAGATACGCAGTATTTT. Its translation is CSVEGGLVDREDTQYF. V is TRBV29-1 and J is TRBJ2-3, with TRBD1 matching over 8 bases. Looked up from germline, CDR1 is SQVTM and CDR2 is ANQGSEA. V lost 1 base, J lost 5 bases, and 11 bases stayed unmatched. The CDR3 is 16 residues long.

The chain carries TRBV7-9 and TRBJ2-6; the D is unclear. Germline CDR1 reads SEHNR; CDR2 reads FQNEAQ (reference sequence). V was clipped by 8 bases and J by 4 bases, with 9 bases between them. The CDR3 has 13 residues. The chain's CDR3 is CASSRSGANVLTF. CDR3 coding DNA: TGTGCCAGCTCCCGTAGCGGGGCCAACGTCCTGACTTTC.

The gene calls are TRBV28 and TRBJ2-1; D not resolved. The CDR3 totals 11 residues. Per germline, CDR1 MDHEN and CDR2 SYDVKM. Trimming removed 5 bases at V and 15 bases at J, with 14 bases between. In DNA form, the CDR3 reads TGTGCCAGCAGTATCCGGGCCCCTCCGTTCTTC. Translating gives CASSIRAPPFF.

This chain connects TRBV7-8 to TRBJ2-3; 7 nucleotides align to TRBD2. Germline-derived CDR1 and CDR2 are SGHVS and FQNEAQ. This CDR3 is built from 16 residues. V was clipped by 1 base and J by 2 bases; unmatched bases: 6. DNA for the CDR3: TGTGCCAGCAGCTTAGTGGGGGGGTTCTACACAGATACGCAGTATTTT. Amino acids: CASSLVGGFYTDTQYF.

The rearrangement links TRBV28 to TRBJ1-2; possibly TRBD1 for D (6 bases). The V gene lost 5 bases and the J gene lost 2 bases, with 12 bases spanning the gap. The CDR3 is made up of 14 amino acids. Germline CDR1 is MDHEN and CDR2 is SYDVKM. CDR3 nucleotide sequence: TGTGCCAGCAGTGCCGGGACACCGAACTATGGCTACACCTTC. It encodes CASSAGTPNYGYTF.

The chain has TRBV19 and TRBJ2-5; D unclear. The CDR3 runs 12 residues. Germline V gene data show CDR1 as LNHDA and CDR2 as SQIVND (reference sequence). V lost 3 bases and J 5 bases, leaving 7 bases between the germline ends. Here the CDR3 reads CASSMSRETQYF. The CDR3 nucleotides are TGTGCCAGTAGTATGAGCAGGGAGACCCAGTACTTC.

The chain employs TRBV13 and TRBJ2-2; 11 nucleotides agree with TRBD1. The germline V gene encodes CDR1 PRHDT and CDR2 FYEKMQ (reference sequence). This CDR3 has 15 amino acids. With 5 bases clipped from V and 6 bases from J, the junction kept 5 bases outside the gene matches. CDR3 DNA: TGTGCCAGCAGCGTCCGGGACAGGGGGTCCGGGGAGCTGTTTTTT. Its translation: CASSVRDRGSGELFF. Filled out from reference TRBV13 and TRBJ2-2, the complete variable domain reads AAGVIQSPRHLIKEKRETATLKCYPIPRHDTVYWYQQGPGQDPQFLISFYEKMQSDKGSIPDRFSAQQFSDYHSELNMSSLELGDSALYFCASSVRDRGSGELFFGEGSRLTVL.

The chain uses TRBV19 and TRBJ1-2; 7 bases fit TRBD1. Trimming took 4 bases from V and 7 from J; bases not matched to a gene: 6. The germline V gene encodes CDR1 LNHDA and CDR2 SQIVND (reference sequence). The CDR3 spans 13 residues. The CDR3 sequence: CASSTGQAFGYTF. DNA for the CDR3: TGTGCCAGTAGTACCGGACAGGCCTTTGGCTACACCTTC.

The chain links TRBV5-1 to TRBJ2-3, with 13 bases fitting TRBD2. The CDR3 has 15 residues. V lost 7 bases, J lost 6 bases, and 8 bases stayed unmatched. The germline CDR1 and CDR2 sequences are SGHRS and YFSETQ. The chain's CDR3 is CASRGLAGDPDTQYF. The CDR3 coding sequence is TGCGCCAGCCGAGGACTAGCGGGGGACCCCGATACGCAGTATTTT. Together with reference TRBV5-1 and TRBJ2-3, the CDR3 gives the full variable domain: KAGVTQTPRYLIKTRGQQVTLSCSPISGHRSVSWYQQTPGQGLQFLFEYFSETQRNKGNFPGRFSGRQFSNSRSEMNVSTLELGDSALYLCASRGLAGDPDTQYFGPGTRLTVL.

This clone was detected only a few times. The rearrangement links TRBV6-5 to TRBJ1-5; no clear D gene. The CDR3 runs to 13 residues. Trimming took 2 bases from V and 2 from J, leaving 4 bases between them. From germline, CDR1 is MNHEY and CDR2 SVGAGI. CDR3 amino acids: CASSYQRNQPQHF. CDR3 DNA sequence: TGTGCCAGCAGTTACCAACGCAATCAGCCCCAGCATTTT.

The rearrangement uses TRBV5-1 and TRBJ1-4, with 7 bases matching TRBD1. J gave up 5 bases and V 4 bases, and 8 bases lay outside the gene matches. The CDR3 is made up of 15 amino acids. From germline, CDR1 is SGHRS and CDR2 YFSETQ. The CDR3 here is CASSAQGKWNEKLFF. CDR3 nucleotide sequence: TGCGCCAGCAGCGCACAGGGGAAGTGGAATGAAAAACTGTTTTTT.

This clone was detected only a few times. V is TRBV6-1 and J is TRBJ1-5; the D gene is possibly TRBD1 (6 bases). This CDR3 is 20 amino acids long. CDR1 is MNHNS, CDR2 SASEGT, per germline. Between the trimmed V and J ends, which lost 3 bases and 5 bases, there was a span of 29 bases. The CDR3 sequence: CASSDPLKVRGAYGHQPQHF. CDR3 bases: TGTGCCAGCAGTGACCCCTTGAAGGTTCGGGGGGCATACGGTCATCAGCCCCAGCATTTT.

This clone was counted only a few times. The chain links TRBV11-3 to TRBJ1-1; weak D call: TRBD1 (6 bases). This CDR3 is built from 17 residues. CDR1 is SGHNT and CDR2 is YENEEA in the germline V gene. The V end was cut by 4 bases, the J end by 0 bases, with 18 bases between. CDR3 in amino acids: CASSSRPDSLMNTEAFF. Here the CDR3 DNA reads TGTGCCAGCAGCTCCCGCCCGGACAGCCTTATGAACACTGAAGCTTTCTTT.

DNA for the CDR3: TGTGCCAGTAGTTCGACGAGGCATGGCTACACCTTC. This translates into CASSSTRHGYTF. J is TRBJ1-2 and V is TRBV19; no definite D call. Germline V gene data show CDR1 as LNHDA and CDR2 as SQIVND (reference sequence). The CDR3 loop spans 12 amino acids. V was trimmed by 5 bases and J by 6 bases, leaving 10 bases between them.

CDR3 sequence reads: CASSRWGLDEAFF. In DNA, the CDR3 is TGTGCCAGCAGCCGCTGGGGTCTCGATGAAGCTTTCTTT. V gene TRBV5-4 combines with J gene TRBJ1-1; D is uncertain. This CDR3 region has 13 residues. The V gene lost 4 bases and the J gene lost 7 bases, with 14 bases spanning the gap. Germline CDR1 SGHNT, CDR2 YYREEE (reference sequence).